The 29 T cell receptor beta chains below were found in one sample sequenced in a study of blood T cell repertoires in COVID-19. Here immunoSEQ multiplex PCR was the method, and the copy in TCRdb shows in-frame clones only, minus some. The profile shows roughly 190,000 clones, 70% to 90% of them singletons. Sample: PBMCs or T cells enriched from blood (not recorded which). The receptors were gathered from a woman aged 18-30 years who had recovered from COVID-19.

The CDR3 DNA reads TGTGCCAGTAGTATAGTTCCAGGAGGAGAGACCCAGTACTTC. The encoded protein is CASSIVPGGETQYF. The chain couples TRBV19 to TRBJ2-5; D perhaps matches TRBD2 (5 bases). V gave up 1 base and J gave up 4 bases, with 10 bases separating them. The length of the CDR3 is 14 residues. The germline V gene has CDR1 LNHDA and CDR2 SQIVND (reference sequence).

The count of this clone is one. The CDR3 spells CASSLKLTGQNEKLFF. Here the CDR3 DNA reads TGTGCCAGCAGTTTAAAGCTAACAGGGCAGAATGAAAAACTGTTTTTT. The V call is TRBV27, the J call TRBJ1-4; a possible D gene is TRBD1 (6 bases). From germline, CDR1 is MNHEY and CDR2 SMNVEV (reference sequence). The CDR3 spans 16 residues. V lost 2 bases and J lost 5, with 15 bases in between.

The chain joins TRBV12-5 to TRBJ2-5; 14 bases agree with TRBD2. There are 14 residues in the CDR3. Looked up from germline, CDR1 is LGHNT and CDR2 is FRNRAP. The CDR3 loop is CLRTSGRNGETQYF. CDR3 DNA sequence: TGTCTGAGGACTAGCGGGAGGAATGGAGAGACCCAGTACTTC.

The chain joins TRBV29-1 to TRBJ2-2; D not resolved. CDR1 and CDR2 from the germline V gene are SQVTM and ANQGSEA. V lost 5 bases and J lost 3, with 4 bases in between. The CDR3 length is 11 residues. The CDR3 loop reads CSVSDTGELFF. The CDR3 nucleotides are TGCAGCGTTTCCGACACCGGGGAGCTGTTTTTT.

V and J are TRBV18 and TRBJ2-3; D is possibly TRBD1 (5 bases). The CDR3 is made up of 15 amino acids. Germline CDR1 reads KGHSH; CDR2 reads LQKENI. V lost 3 bases, J lost 3 bases, and 13 bases lay in between. The CDR3 spells CASSPNRLETDTQYF. The CDR3 DNA follows: TGTGCCAGCTCACCGAACAGGCTGGAGACAGATACGCAGTATTTT.

This chain connects TRBV28 to TRBJ1-1; 11 bases align to TRBD1. The J segment lost 1 base and the V segment lost 5 bases, leaving 12 bases of the junction unmatched. Germline assignment: CDR1 MDHEN and CDR2 SYDVKM. This CDR3 is built from 18 residues. The DNA of the CDR3 is TGTGCCAGCAGTCCACACTGGGGACAGGGGGTCGGGAACACTGAAGCTTTCTTT. It codes for CASSPHWGQGVGNTEAFF.

J is TRBJ2-1 and V is TRBV11-2, with D possibly being TRBD2 (5 bases). The CDR3 extends over 17 amino acids. Between the trimmed V and J ends, which lost 2 bases and 4 bases, there was a span of 18 bases. Germline CDR1 and CDR2: SGHAT and FQNNGV. The CDR3: CASSLNRLGGPYNEQFF. The CDR3 region has the DNA TGTGCCAGCAGCTTAAACCGGCTGGGCGGGCCTTACAATGAGCAGTTCTTC.

Here the CDR3 DNA reads TGTGCCAGCAGTCCAGGGACAGGGAGAGACGAGCAGTACTTC. Amino acids: CASSPGTGRDEQYF. The V gene is TRBV27, the J gene TRBJ2-7; 9 bases fit TRBD1. This CDR3 is built from 14 residues. The trim removed 5 bases at V and 5 bases at J, leaving 7 bases unmatched. Germline V lookup: CDR1 MNHEY, CDR2 SMNVEV (reference sequence).

Concerning this clone itself: At one end, the junction sequence differs from germline, possibly due to a read error. The rearrangement joins TRBV30 to TRBJ2-3; D is possibly TRBD2 (5 bases). The germline gives CDR1 GTSNPN, CDR2 SVGIG (reference sequence). The CDR3 has 14 residues. The CDR3 DNA is TGTGCCTGGAGTGCCGGGATGCTTACCCCAGAAGCTTTTTTT. Its protein product is CAWSAGMLTPEAFF.

The V gene is TRBV11-2, the J gene TRBJ2-4; unclear D gene. CDR1 SGHAT and CDR2 FQNNGV come from the germline V gene. The CDR3 consists of 13 residues. V shed 4 bases and J shed 0 bases, with 4 bases lying between them. CDR3 DNA: TGTGCCAGCAGCTCCCTAGCCAAAAACATTCAGTACTTC. Amino acid sequence: CASSSLAKNIQYF.

This chain uses TRBV18 with TRBJ2-7; D possibly corresponds to TRBD2 (6 bases). CDR3 length equals 15 residues. V was trimmed by 5 bases and J by 2 bases, leaving 16 bases between them. CDR1 and CDR2 from the germline V gene are KGHSH and LQKENI. The CDR3 coding sequence is TGTGCCAGCTCAGGGTCCGGGAGCCTCACCTACGAGCAGTACTTC. Its protein is CASSGSGSLTYEQYF.

The V call is TRBV4-1, the J call TRBJ2-1, with TRBD2 matching 7 bases. J was trimmed by 0 bases and V by 1 base; bases with no gene match: 6. Germline V lookup: CDR1 MGHRA, CDR2 YSYEKL. The CDR3 loop spans 17 amino acids. The CDR3 sequence is CASSQVPAGVSYNEQFF. The DNA of the CDR3 is TGCGCCAGCAGCCAAGTTCCGGCGGGGGTCTCCTACAATGAGCAGTTCTTC.

The chain employs TRBV7-2 and TRBJ2-4; D is perhaps TRBD2 (5 bases). This CDR3 comprises 14 residues. V shed 0 bases and J shed 9 bases, with 12 bases lying between them. Germline loops: CDR1 SGHTA, CDR2 FQGNSA. CDR3 amino acids: CASSLAGGSGIQYF. The CDR3 DNA sequence: TGTGCCAGCAGCTTAGCGGGCGGGTCGGGCATTCAGTACTTC.

V is TRBV6-2 or TRBV6-3 and J is TRBJ2-7, with D hard to call. The V and J ends lost 6 bases and 2 bases respectively, with 8 bases between them. Looked up from germline, CDR1 is MNHEY and CDR2 is SVGEGT. The CDR3 length is 12 residues. The chain's CDR3 is CASSRRTYEQYF. Here the CDR3 DNA reads TGTGCCAGCAGCAGGAGAACCTACGAGCAGTACTTC.

This chain uses TRBV7-9 with TRBJ2-3; D is perhaps TRBD2 (5 bases). The V gene's germline CDR1 is SEHNR and CDR2 FQNEAQ (reference sequence). The CDR3 extends over 12 amino acids. V dropped 4 bases and J dropped 6 bases, with 8 bases sitting between them. The CDR3: CASSSRGDTQYF. The CDR3, as DNA: TGTGCCAGCAGCTCTCGCGGGGATACGCAGTATTTT.

This chain links TRBV2 with TRBJ2-5; D unclear. Trimming took off 7 bases at V and 12 bases at J, with 24 bases between the two ends. CDR1 SNHLY and CDR2 FYNNEI come from the germline V gene. This CDR3 contains 14 residues. The CDR3 coding sequence is TGTGCCAGCATTATACTGGGCCTCTATTACCGGAAGTACTTC. Translated, it gives CASIILGLYYRKYF.

The CDR3 coding sequence is TGTGCCAGCAGTACAGGGTCCGGTGAGCAGTTCTTC. Amino acids: CASSTGSGEQFF. The rearrangement links TRBV12-3 or TRBV12-4 to TRBJ2-1, with D possibly being TRBD1 (6 bases). V lost 5 bases and J 9 bases, leaving 11 bases between the germline ends. The CDR3 length is 12 residues.

The gene calls are TRBV2 and TRBJ1-2; the D gene is possibly TRBD1 (5 bases). CDR3 length equals 12 residues. The V gene lost 7 bases and the J gene lost 4 bases, with 10 bases spanning the gap. CDR1 is SNHLY, CDR2 FYNNEI, per germline. The DNA of the CDR3 is TGTGCCAGCAATCGGGGGGGCTATGGCTACACCTTC. The encoded protein is CASNRGGYGYTF. Complete variable domain (other parts from reference TRBV2 and TRBJ1-2): EPEVTQTPSHQVTQMGQEVILRCVPISNHLYFYWYRQILGQKVEFLVSFYNNEISEKSEIFDDQFSVERPDGSNFTLKIRSTKLEDSAMYFCASNRGGYGYTFGSGTRLTVV.

The chain combines TRBV27 with TRBJ2-2, with D perhaps TRBD2 (6 bases). The V end lost 4 bases, the J end lost 5 bases, and 17 bases lay between the germline ends. CDR1 and CDR2 (germline): MNHEY, SMNVEV (reference sequence). The CDR3 totals 16 residues. Written as DNA, the CDR3 is TGTGCCAGCAGTTCCCCACCGGGAGTAAAGACCGGGGAGCTGTTTTTT. It specifies CASSSPPGVKTGELFF.

The V call is TRBV2, the J call TRBJ1-2; TRBD1 matches 7 bases. CDR3 length: 14 amino acids. Germline values: CDR1 SNHLY, CDR2 FYNNEI. V lost 6 bases and J lost 5; bases outside the gene matches: 9. This chain's CDR3 is CASRTLGTDYGYTF. In DNA form, the CDR3 reads TGTGCCAGCAGGACCTTGGGGACAGATTATGGCTACACCTTC.

The chain uses TRBV6-5 and TRBJ2-5, with 8 bases that match TRBD2. Germline CDR1 and CDR2: MNHEY and SVGAGI. The J segment lost 5 bases and the V segment lost 5 bases, leaving 7 bases of the junction unmatched. CDR3 length: 14 amino acids. This CDR3 reads CASSHSGGAETQYF. DNA of the CDR3: TGTGCCAGCAGTCATTCGGGGGGGGCCGAGACCCAGTACTTC.

This chain links TRBV28 with TRBJ2-7; D call uncertain. The CDR3 extends over 10 amino acids. Germline V gene lookup returns CDR1 MDHEN and CDR2 SYDVKM. The CDR3 nucleotides read TGTCGAGCCACCCCCTACGAGCAGTACTTC. Translation gives CRATPYEQYF.

This clone came up once. The chain uses TRBV6-1 and TRBJ1-1; perhaps TRBD1 as D (5 bases). This CDR3 comprises 17 residues. Trimming left V 0 bases short and J 7 bases short, with 21 bases between. Germline CDR1 MNHNS, CDR2 SASEGT. CDR3 in DNA: TGTGCCAGCAGTGAAGCTAAGATAGGACAAACGAAATTTGAAGCTTTCTTT. Protein sequence: CASSEAKIGQTKFEAFF.

The V and J genes are TRBV12-3 or TRBV12-4 and TRBJ2-7; 8 nucleotides align to TRBD1. Trimming cost V 4 bases and J 5 bases; bases outside gene matches: 4. The CDR3 loop spans 13 amino acids. DNA for the CDR3: TGTGCCAGCAGTTGGGTGACAGGGGACGAGCAGTACTTC. Amino acids: CASSWVTGDEQYF.

The chain has TRBV7-2 and TRBJ1-2; the D is unclear. Germline V gene sequence: CDR1 SGHTA, CDR2 FQGNSA. With 3 bases removed from V and 6 bases from J, the gap between germline ends came to 11 bases. CDR3 length: 13 residues. The CDR3, as DNA: TGTGCCAGCAGCTTTGGGAGTATGAATGGCTACACCTTC. Its protein product is CASSFGSMNGYTF.

The chain uses TRBV9 and TRBJ2-3, with D perhaps TRBD2 (5 bases). The germline V gene encodes CDR1 SGDLS and CDR2 YYNGEE. Trimming pared 4 bases from V and 3 bases from J, leaving 18 bases between. This CDR3 contains 16 residues. Here the CDR3 DNA reads TGTGCCAGCAGCTCTGGGAGAGGTATTAGGACAGATACGCAGTATTTT. Translation gives CASSSGRGIRTDTQYF.

This clone was detected ten times or more. The chain recombines TRBV18 with TRBJ1-3, with 10 bases aligning to TRBD1. J lost 2 bases, V lost 4 bases, and 8 bases had no gene match. From germline, CDR1 is KGHSH and CDR2 LQKENI. The CDR3 loop spans 17 amino acids. CDR3 nucleotides: TGTGCCAGCTCACTCCGACAGGGGGCAGTGACTGGAAACACCATATATTTT. Protein: CASSLRQGAVTGNTIYF.

DNA for the CDR3: TGTGCCACCTTGGAGGGGGCTGGCTACACCTTC. It encodes CATLEGAGYTF. V and J are TRBV19 and TRBJ1-2; 7 bases are a match to TRBD1. The ends lost 10 bases at V and 7 bases at J; junction bases unmatched: 6. The CDR3 runs to 11 residues. Germline assignment: CDR1 LNHDA and CDR2 SQIVND (reference sequence). Complete variable domain (other parts from reference TRBV19 and TRBJ1-2): DGGITQSPKYLFRKEGQNVTLSCEQNLNHDAMYWYRQDPGQGLRLIYYSQIVNDFQKGDIAEGYSVSREKKESFPLTVTSAQKNPTAFYLCATLEGAGYTFGSGTRLTVV.

The chain carries TRBV19 and TRBJ2-1; D is possibly TRBD2 (5 bases). The CDR3 consists of 18 residues. V was shortened by 4 bases and J by 0 bases, with 19 bases between the two germline ends. The germline CDR1 and CDR2 sequences are LNHDA and SQIVND (reference sequence). The CDR3: CASSTSPSFGSSYNEQFF. The CDR3 DNA is TGTGCCAGTAGTACATCTCCAAGCTTTGGGAGCTCCTACAATGAGCAGTTCTTC.